One T cell receptor (beta chain) is described in this entry. These data are taken from a study of T-cell memory formation after mild COVID-19. Trimming cost V 5 bases and J 6 bases; bases outside gene matches: 5. This CDR3 spans 13 amino acids. The V gene's germline CDR1 is SGHAT and CDR2 FQNNGV. From the 5' RACE reads, TCRdb called clonotypes with MiXCR, one entry per CDR3 protein. The repertoire has roughly 80,000 distinct CDR3 sequences, nearly 25% of them found once; the top ten carry approximately 45%. This receptor was obtained from a young man who had mild COVID-19 (a few samples of this study predate the infection). Cell type and time point are not known. The gene calls are TRBV11-2 and TRBJ2-7, with TRBD1 matching over 9 bases. Sample: PBMCs or a T cell subset sorted from them (not recorded which). The CDR3 reads CASSPGTGTEQYV. The CDR3 DNA reads as TGTGCCAGCAGCCCCGGGACAGGGACCGAGCAGTACGTC.